What follows describes a single T cell receptor (beta chain). The antigen remains unidentified. Splitting of each subset's genomic DNA was done evenly across several immunoSEQ plates. The authors loaded about 200 ng DNA, 25,000 to 30,000 T cell genomes, into sorted-subset replicate PCRs. Profiling relied on immunoSEQ multiplex PCR, and the TCRdb table lists in-frame clones only, not all of them. This table has hundreds of thousands of clones, about 98% appearing once. Germline assignment: CDR1 SQVTM and CDR2 ANQGSEA. This CDR3 has 13 residues. The V and J ends lost 3 bases and 3 bases respectively, with 12 bases between them. The data were obtained in a study of shared clonotypes between healthy human individuals. Findings of the study overall: Among a handful of donors, roughly 5% of naive CD4 clonotypes were found in common.

In the naive CD8 group, cells lacked CD45RO and were positively selected for CCR7, so terminally differentiated effector memory CD45RA+ cells were left out. Nashville, Tennessee was home to all donors, who were Caucasian adults. This chain links TRBV29-1 with TRBJ2-7; D uncertain. The material sequenced was naive CD8+ T cells sorted from blood. The receptor comes from a man younger than 45 in good health. CDR3 region: CSVDLPGFYEQYF. CDR3 sequence (DNA): TGCAGCGTTGACCTCCCAGGTTTCTACGAGCAGTACTTC.